The present entry profiles one T cell receptor beta chain with its context. As originally analysed: Amplified reference gene primers provided the basis for estimating nucleated cell counts. Clones were read by immunoSEQ multiplex PCR, and TCRdb kept only the in-frame ones, dropping some. V and J calls and clone size follow that table, whereas D and trimming were derived from the DNA. The table has 100,000 to 120,000 clones, 85% to 90% seen once. These data originate in a study of blood T cell repertoires in COVID-19. Study in general: Italy, Spain and the United States were the sources of the convalescent and acute COVID-19 samples. T cells, B-cell-depleted T cells, or PBMCs provided the cDNA or gDNA that served as material.

Input material: peripheral blood. This clonotype was obtained from a woman aged 45-60 years with acute or convalescent COVID-19.

The chain's CDR3 is CASSELAGGTWSEQYF. DNA of the CDR3: TGTGCCAGCAGTGAATTAGCGGGAGGTACGTGGAGCGAGCAGTACTTC. The V gene is TRBV6-1, the J gene TRBJ2-7; 10 bases agree with TRBD2. Germline values: CDR1 MNHNS, CDR2 SASEGT. Trimming took 2 bases from V and 6 from J; bases not matched to a gene: 10. This CDR3 is built from 16 residues.